The source of this T cell receptor (beta chain) is a study of identical twins. The length of the CDR3 is 17 residues. From germline, CDR1 is DFQATT and CDR2 SNEGSKA (reference sequence). Unmatched junction bases numbered 14, after V lost 5 bases and J lost 5 bases. MiXCR, applied by TCRdb to the 5' RACE reads, yields one record per CDR3 protein. This table holds hundreds of thousands of distinct CDR3 sequences, 15% to 20% found once. These same records also appear under a second study, on T cells expressing NK-cell markers.

The TCR originated in a woman aged 18-30 years in good health. The sequenced sample consisted of PBMCs. J is TRBJ2-5 and V is TRBV20-1, with 13 bases lining up with TRBD2. The CDR3 DNA follows: TGCAGTGCTGCCCGCGAAACTAGCGGGAGGGCCTGGGAGACCCAGTACTTC. It is translated as CSAARETSGRAWETQYF.